Presented here are 27 T cell receptor beta chains from one specimen sequenced in a study of blood T cell repertoires in COVID-19. Produced via immunoSEQ multiplex PCR; TCRdb's table is partial and in-frame only. The profile shows about 140,000 clones, roughly 87% of them singletons. Sequencing was carried out using peripheral blood. These receptors originate from a man aged 70-80 years with acute or convalescent COVID-19.

This clone was observed a few times. This rearrangement joins TRBV27 to TRBJ1-5, with 9 bases fitting TRBD1. CDR1 and CDR2 from the germline V gene are MNHEY and SMNVEV (reference sequence). The CDR3 contains 16 residues. V was pared by 3 bases and J by 1 base, with 4 bases of the junction left unmatched. CDR3 nucleotides: TGTGCCAGCAGTTTCCCCGGACAGGGGAGCAATCAGCCCCAGCATTTT. It is translated as CASSFPGQGSNQPQHF.

The rearrangement joins TRBV4-1 to TRBJ2-7; 7 bases are shared with TRBD1. The V gene's germline CDR1 is MGHRA and CDR2 YSYEKL. This CDR3 is built from 16 residues. V shed 0 bases and J 0 bases; nucleotides not matched to a gene: 5. CDR3: CASSQEARGSSYEQYF. The CDR3, as DNA: TGCGCCAGCAGCCAAGAAGCCAGGGGGAGCTCCTACGAGCAGTACTTC.

As concerns this clone: In the same sample, other DNA sequences code for this CDR3. This chain links TRBV7-9 with TRBJ2-2, with a weak D call TRBD2 (7 bases). The CDR3 sequence is 16 residues long. Germline values: CDR1 SEHNR, CDR2 FQNEAQ (reference sequence). V gave up 4 bases and J gave up 0 bases, with 12 bases separating them. The CDR3 is CASSSSGGSNTGELFF. The CDR3 region has the DNA TGTGCCAGCAGCTCCTCGGGGGGCTCGAACACCGGGGAGCTGTTTTTT.

This clone was counted a few times. The gene calls are TRBV7-9 and TRBJ1-6; 7 positions match TRBD1. Germline V lookup: CDR1 SEHNR, CDR2 FQNEAQ (reference sequence). The CDR3 extends over 14 amino acids. Unmatched junction bases numbered 9, after V lost 7 bases and J lost 9 bases. CDR3 in DNA: TGTGCCAGCACCCCCCCGACAGGGATTTCACCCCTCCACTTT. Translated: CASTPPTGISPLHF.

For this clone: This sample includes further DNA sequences coding for the same CDR3. The rearrangement uses TRBV3-1 (or the pseudogene TRBV3-2) and TRBJ2-5, with TRBD2 identical over 14 bases. CDR1 and CDR2 (germline): LGHDT, YNNKEL (reference sequence). After removal of 4 bases from V and 2 bases from J, the junction contained 3 bases not matched to a gene. This CDR3 region has 16 residues. This CDR3 is CASSLGLAGGQETQYF. The CDR3 DNA sequence: TGTGCCAGCAGCCTCGGACTAGCGGGGGGTCAAGAGACCCAGTACTTC.

This clone was detected a few times. This chain joins TRBV19 and TRBJ1-5, with 7 bases fitting TRBD1. Germline trimming cut 9 bases from V and 4 bases from J; bases unmatched to any gene: 15. The CDR3 length is 16 residues. CDR1 is LNHDA and CDR2 is SQIVND in the germline V gene (reference sequence). CDR3 in DNA: TGTGCCAGCCGTCAGATAGGGACAGCGCAGAATCAGCCCCAGCATTTT. Protein product: CASRQIGTAQNQPQHF.

The chain recombines TRBV5-1 with TRBJ2-7, with TRBD1 as a possible D gene (5 bases). V was trimmed by 0 bases and J by 2 bases, leaving 9 bases between them. Germline loops: CDR1 SGHRS, CDR2 YFSETQ. The CDR3 runs to 14 residues. Here the CDR3 reads CASSLGGSTYEQYF. CDR3 bases: TGCGCCAGCAGCTTGGGGGGCAGCACCTACGAGCAGTACTTC. Supplemented by reference TRBV5-1 and TRBJ2-7, the full variable domain reads KAGVTQTPRYLIKTRGQQVTLSCSPISGHRSVSWYQQTPGQGLQFLFEYFSETQRNKGNFPGRFSGRQFSNSRSEMNVSTLELGDSALYLCASSLGGSTYEQYFGPGTRLTVT.

This rearrangement joins TRBV7-3 to TRBJ2-3, with 9 positions matching TRBD2. Germline values: CDR1 SGHTA, CDR2 FQGTGA. V was clipped by 1 base and J by 6 bases; unmatched bases: 5. The CDR3 has 15 amino acids. The CDR3 protein is CASSLSLAGTDTQYF. CDR3 DNA sequence: TGTGCCAGCAGCTTAAGTCTAGCGGGGACGGATACGCAGTATTTT. The variable domain in full, with the rest retrieved from reference TRBV7-3 and TRBJ2-3, is GAGVSQTPSNKVTEKGKYVELRCDPISGHTALYWYRQSLGQGPEFLIYFQGTGAADDSGLPNDRFFAVRPEGSVSTLKIQRTERGDSAVYLCASSLSLAGTDTQYFGPGTRLTVL.

This chain joins TRBV10-2 and TRBJ2-7; D not resolved. Germline lookup yields CDR1 WSHSY and CDR2 SAAADI. Trimming took off 2 bases at V and 6 bases at J, with 8 bases between the two ends. The CDR3 sequence is 12 residues long. CDR3: CASSEVPVEQYF. CDR3 DNA: TGCGCCAGCAGTGAGGTACCAGTCGAGCAGTACTTC.

The chain carries TRBV5-4 and TRBJ2-2; D might be TRBD1 (7 bases). Germline V gene lookup returns CDR1 SGHNT and CDR2 YYREEE (reference sequence). The CDR3 is 15 residues long. Trimming stripped 2 bases from V and 5 bases from J, with 13 bases between. CDR3 bases: TGTGCCAGCAGCTTCGACAGGGCGGGGACCGGGGAGCTGTTTTTT. Protein sequence: CASSFDRAGTGELFF. Together with reference TRBV5-4 and TRBJ2-2, the CDR3 gives the full variable domain: ETGVTQSPTHLIKTRGQQVTLRCSSQSGHNTVSWYQQALGQGPQFIFQYYREEENGRGNFPPRFSGLQFPNYSSELNVNALELDDSALYLCASSFDRAGTGELFFGEGSRLTVL.

In this sample, this clone turned up once. The chain combines TRBV19 with TRBJ2-3, with 10 bases that match TRBD1. V shed 7 bases, J shed 0 bases, and the junction held 10 bases outside the gene matches. CDR1 LNHDA and CDR2 SQIVND come from the germline V gene (reference sequence). This CDR3 is built from 17 residues. CDR3 loop: CASTDRGRRMSTDTQYF. The CDR3 DNA follows: TGTGCCAGTACTGACAGGGGGCGGCGGATGAGCACAGATACGCAGTATTTT.

The gene calls are TRBV11-3 and TRBJ2-1; 8 bases align to TRBD2. CDR3 size: 16 residues. J lost 7 bases, V lost 8 bases, and 16 bases had no gene match. Germline V gene lookup returns CDR1 SGHNT and CDR2 YENEEA. The CDR3 loop reads CASLGPLAGRSNEQFF. The DNA for the CDR3 is TGTGCCAGCCTCGGGCCGTTAGCGGGAAGGTCGAATGAGCAGTTCTTC.

V and J are TRBV4-1 and TRBJ1-5, with no clear D. The CDR3 is made up of 14 amino acids. V was pared by 6 bases and J by 0 bases, with 9 bases between. The germline CDR1 and CDR2 sequences are MGHRA and YSYEKL. The CDR3, as DNA: TGCGCCAGCAGTCTCGAACATAGCAATCAGCCCCAGCATTTT. Translated, it gives CASSLEHSNQPQHF.

The chain employs TRBV29-1 and TRBJ2-6; tentative D call: TRBD2 (6 bases). The CDR3 contains 17 residues. The ends were cut back, 0 bases at V and 2 bases at J, with 14 bases in the middle. Germline V gene data show CDR1 as SQVTM and CDR2 as ANQGSEA. The CDR3, as DNA: TGCAGCGTTGAAGAGGTAGGAGGGATCACTGGGGCCAACGTCCTGACTTTC. Amino acids: CSVEEVGGITGANVLTF.

The CDR3 reads CASSFSDSRGAFF. The CDR3 DNA is TGTGCCAGCAGCTTCTCGGACAGTAGGGGAGCTTTCTTT. The genes are TRBV7-2 and TRBJ1-1; D perhaps matches TRBD1 (6 bases). The CDR3 sequence is 13 residues long. V lost 3 bases and J 10 bases, leaving 15 bases between the germline ends. CDR1 is SGHTA and CDR2 is FQGNSA in the germline V gene. Using reference TRBV7-2 and TRBJ1-1 for the parts outside the CDR3, the full variable domain is GAGVSQSPSNKVTEKGKDVELRCDPISGHTALYWYRQSLGQGLEFLIYFQGNSAPDKSGLPSDRFSAERTGGSVSTLTIQRTQQEDSAVYLCASSFSDSRGAFFGQGTRLTVV.

The rearrangement links TRBV11-2 to TRBJ2-1; D may be TRBD2 (6 bases). This CDR3 region has 16 residues. Trimming took off 4 bases at V and 4 bases at J, with 17 bases between the two ends. The V gene's germline CDR1 is SGHAT and CDR2 FQNNGV. The CDR3 sequence: CASSSTNKGRYNEQFF. The CDR3 bases are TGTGCCAGCAGCTCCACAAACAAGGGGAGGTACAATGAGCAGTTCTTC.

The V gene is TRBV28, the J gene TRBJ2-5; TRBD2 is a possible D gene (6 bases). The CDR3 covers 17 residues. Germline CDR1 MDHEN, CDR2 SYDVKM. V lost 8 bases and J 4 bases, leaving 26 bases between the germline ends. The CDR3 here is CASQSFGFSGELETQYF. The CDR3 DNA reads as TGTGCCAGCCAAAGTTTCGGGTTTTCGGGAGAGTTAGAGACCCAGTACTTC. Looking up the rest from reference TRBV28 and TRBJ2-5 gives the full variable domain: DVKVTQSSRYLVKRTGEKVFLECVQDMDHENMFWYRQDPGLGLRLIYFSYDVKMKEKGDIPEGYSVSREKKERFSLILESASTNQTSMYLCASQSFGFSGELETQYFGPGTRLLVL.

The chain has TRBV15 and TRBJ1-4, with 11 bases matching TRBD1. V lost 0 bases and J lost 7; bases outside the gene matches: 7. The germline V gene encodes CDR1 LNHNV and CDR2 YYDKDF (reference sequence). The CDR3 spans 17 residues. Written as DNA, the CDR3 is TGTGCCACCAGCAGAGATATGGGGACAGGGGGGTTTGAAAAACTGTTTTTT. Translated, it gives CATSRDMGTGGFEKLFF.

The J gene is TRBJ2-1, the V gene TRBV28; D not certain. Germline-derived CDR1 and CDR2 are MDHEN and SYDVKM. The CDR3 is 14 amino acids. Trimming pared 3 bases from V and 6 bases from J, leaving 12 bases between. In DNA, the CDR3 is TGTGCCAGCAGTTTGGCAGGTATCCTCAATGAGCAGTTCTTC. It encodes CASSLAGILNEQFF. Combining the CDR3 with reference TRBV28 and TRBJ2-1 gives the whole variable domain DVKVTQSSRYLVKRTGEKVFLECVQDMDHENMFWYRQDPGLGLRLIYFSYDVKMKEKGDIPEGYSVSREKKERFSLILESASTNQTSMYLCASSLAGILNEQFFGPGTRLTVL.

The rearrangement links TRBV7-9 to TRBJ2-7, with D hard to call. Germline CDR1 is SEHNR and CDR2 is FQNEAQ (reference sequence). The CDR3 is 14 residues long. V lost 0 bases, J lost 5 bases, and 11 bases lay in between. CDR3 sequence (DNA): TGTGCCAGCAGCTTAGCCAAGAATATAGACGAGCAGTACTTC. The encoded protein is CASSLAKNIDEQYF.

This chain joins TRBV7-4 and TRBJ1-5, with 8 positions matching TRBD1. Germline CDR1 and CDR2: SGHVT and SQSDAQ. V was pared by 5 bases and J by 3 bases, with 9 bases of the junction left unmatched. This CDR3 is 16 amino acids long. CDR3: CASSKDRQGLNQPQHF. CDR3 bases: TGTGCCAGCAGCAAGGACCGACAGGGGCTCAATCAGCCCCAGCATTTT. Full variable domain (missing parts from reference TRBV7-4 and TRBJ1-5): GAGVSQSPRYKVAKRGRDVALRCDSISGHVTLYWYRQTLGQGSEVLTYSQSDAQRDKSGRPSGRFSAERPERSVSTLKIQRTEQGDSAVYLCASSKDRQGLNQPQHFGDGTRLSIL.

The chain couples TRBV7-2 to TRBJ2-1, with 13 bases aligning to TRBD2. The CDR3 contains 16 residues. V was pared by 5 bases and J by 6 bases, with 7 bases of the junction left unmatched. The germline gives CDR1 SGHTA, CDR2 FQGNSA. The CDR3 is CASSPGLAGARNEQFF. The CDR3 coding sequence is TGTGCCAGCAGCCCTGGACTAGCGGGAGCTCGCAATGAGCAGTTCTTC.

This sequence joins TRBV29-1 and TRBJ2-1, with 7 bases matching TRBD2. Germline V gene sequence: CDR1 SQVTM, CDR2 ANQGSEA. Losses at the gene ends were 7 bases for V and 3 bases for J; bases not matched to a gene: 12. The CDR3 is 15 residues long. The CDR3 DNA reads TGCAGCGCCGAGGCGGGAGTAGCTATCTACAATGAGCAGTTCTTC. This translates into CSAEAGVAIYNEQFF.

V usage is TRBV5-4 and J usage is TRBJ1-2, with TRBD1 matching 9 bases. Trimming took 0 bases from V and 8 from J; bases not matched to a gene: 5. Germline CDR1 is SGHNT and CDR2 is YYREEE (reference sequence). The CDR3 is 14 residues long. The CDR3 spells CASSLGGTGNGYTF. The CDR3 bases are TGTGCCAGCAGCTTGGGGGGGACAGGGAACGGCTACACCTTC.

The chain carries TRBV19 and TRBJ2-7, with 7 positions matching TRBD1. The junction had 4 bases not matched to a gene; V was cut back by 4 bases and J by 1 base. This CDR3 comprises 14 residues. CDR1 is LNHDA and CDR2 is SQIVND in the germline V gene (reference sequence). The CDR3 reads CASSNSGGSYEQYF. As DNA, the CDR3 is TGTGCCAGTAGTAACTCAGGGGGATCCTACGAGCAGTACTTC.

V usage is TRBV21-1 and J usage is TRBJ1-2. TRBV21-1 is noted as a pseudogene. The CDR3 sequence is 13 residues long. CDR3 sequence reads: CASTPKENYGYTF. CDR3 nucleotide sequence: TGTGCCAGCACCCCCAAGGAGAACTATGGCTACACCTTC.

CDR3 nucleotides: TGTGCCAGCAGTAGAGGTTGGAACACTGAAGCTTTCTTT. It is translated as CASSRGWNTEAFF. The gene calls are TRBV6-5 and TRBJ1-1; D ambiguous. Germline assignment: CDR1 MNHEY and CDR2 SVGAGI. The CDR3 contains 13 residues. Trimming removed 5 bases at V and 1 base at J, with 8 bases between.